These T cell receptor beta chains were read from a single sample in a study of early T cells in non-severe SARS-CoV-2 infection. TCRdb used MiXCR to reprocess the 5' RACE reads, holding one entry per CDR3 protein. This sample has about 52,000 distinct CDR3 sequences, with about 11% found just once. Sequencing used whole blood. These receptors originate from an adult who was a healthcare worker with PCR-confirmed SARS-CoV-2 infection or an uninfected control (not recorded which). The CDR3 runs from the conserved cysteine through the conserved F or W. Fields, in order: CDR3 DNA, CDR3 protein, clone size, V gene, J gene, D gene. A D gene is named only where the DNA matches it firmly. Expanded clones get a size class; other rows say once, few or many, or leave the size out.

DNA: TGTGCCAGCAGCCAAGAGGTAGCGGGGGGGGCCCAAACGCAGTATTTT
CDR3: CASSQEVAGGAQTQYF
size: many
V: TRBV4-2
J: TRBJ2-3
D: TRBD2

DNA: TGTGACAGCAGAAGGACAGGGGACACCGGGGAGCTGTTTTTT
CDR3: CDSRRTGDTGELFF
size: .
V: TRBV2
J: TRBJ2-2
D: TRBD1

DNA: TGTGCCAGCAGTTCCGACACTGAAGCTTTCTTT
CDR3: CASSSDTEAFF
size: many
V: TRBV2
J: TRBJ1-1
D: .

DNA: TGTGCCAGCAGTGAAAATCAGGCATACGAGCAGTACTTC
CDR3: CASSENQAYEQYF
size: many
V: TRBV2
J: TRBJ2-7
D: .

DNA: TGTGCCAGCAGCCAGGAACTGACTAGCGGGGCGAAGACCCAGTACTTC
CDR3: CASSQELTSGAKTQYF
size: many
V: TRBV4-2
J: TRBJ2-5
D: TRBD2

DNA: TGTGCCAGCAGCCCCGGGGCGAGCAATGAGCAGTTCTTC
CDR3: CASSPGASNEQFF
size: few
V: TRBV6-2/TRBV6-3
J: TRBJ2-1
D: .

DNA: TGCGCCAGCAGCCAAGATGGACGGGGGGCCCAAGAGACCCAGTACTTC
CDR3: CASSQDGRGAQETQYF
size: .
V: TRBV4-1
J: TRBJ2-5
D: .

DNA: TGCCCCGGGAATCGGGAGCTGTTTTTT
CDR3: CPGNRELFF
size: few
V: TRBV28
J: TRBJ2-2
D: .

DNA: TGTGCCAGCGGAATCCGACAGGGCTCCGAGCAGTACTTC
CDR3: CASGIRQGSEQYF
size: .
V: TRBV11-3
J: TRBJ2-7
D: TRBD1

DNA: TGCGCCAGCAGCTCTACCGGGTACGAGCAGTACTTC
CDR3: CASSSTGYEQYF
size: many
V: TRBV5-1
J: TRBJ2-7
D: .

DNA: TGTGCCAGCAACCAGGGACACCCTAATTCACCCCTCCACTTT
CDR3: CASNQGHPNSPLHF
size: few
V: TRBV12-3/TRBV12-4
J: TRBJ1-6
D: .

DNA: TGTGCCAGCAGTTACTCAAACACCTACGGGACGTCTAAGAACACCGGGGAGCTGTTTTTT
CDR3: CASSYSNTYGTSKNTGELFF
size: .
V: TRBV6-5
J: TRBJ2-2
D: .

DNA: TGTGCCAGCAGCTTATACAGGGCTGAGCAGTTCTTC
CDR3: CASSLYRAEQFF
size: .
V: TRBV11-1
J: TRBJ2-1
D: .

DNA: TGTGCCAGCAGCCGAGGTCTTGGGAAGCCCCAGCATTTT
CDR3: CASSRGLGKPQHF
size: many
V: TRBV2
J: TRBJ1-5
D: .

DNA: TGTGCCAGCAGTCTGGGGGGGCGTTCCGGGGAGCTGTTTTTT
CDR3: CASSLGGRSGELFF
size: .
V: TRBV27
J: TRBJ2-2
D: .

DNA: TGTGCCAGCAGCCAAGAGGGCTGGCGGGAGGGCCCTTACAATGAGCAGTTCTTC
CDR3: CASSQEGWREGPYNEQFF
size: .
V: TRBV14
J: TRBJ2-1
D: TRBD2

DNA: TGTGCCAGCAGCCAAGATCCGGGGGCGTCGGACTATGGCTACACCTTC
CDR3: CASSQDPGASDYGYTF
size: few
V: TRBV4-2
J: TRBJ1-2
D: .

DNA: TGTGCCAGCAGCTCAAGGGGGGTGAACACCGGGGAGCTGTTTTTT
CDR3: CASSSRGVNTGELFF
size: medium-sized
V: TRBV11-2
J: TRBJ2-2
D: .

DNA: TGTGCCAGCAGTCTCACTACACCCGCAACTAATGAAAAACTGTTTTTT
CDR3: CASSLTTPATNEKLFF
size: many
V: TRBV27
J: TRBJ1-4
D: .

DNA: TGTGCCAGCAGCTTTAACAGGGGGATGGATGGCTACACCTTC
CDR3: CASSFNRGMDGYTF
size: many
V: TRBV7-2
J: TRBJ1-2
D: TRBD1

DNA: TGTGCCAGCAGGTCCCGGGGGAACACTGAAGCTTTCTTT
CDR3: CASRSRGNTEAFF
size: .
V: TRBV12-3/TRBV12-4
J: TRBJ1-1
D: .

DNA: TGTGCCAGCAGTGATAACGGGTATAGCAATCAGCCCCAGCATTTT
CDR3: CASSDNGYSNQPQHF
size: many
V: TRBV6-1
J: TRBJ1-5
D: .

DNA: TGTGCCAGCAGCGGATCGACAGTCTTAAGCACAGATACGCAGTATTTT
CDR3: CASSGSTVLSTDTQYF
size: .
V: TRBV7-9
J: TRBJ2-3
D: .

DNA: TGTGCCAGCAGCCCCCGGGCTGGGACAGCCTTCCGGCGACTAGCGGGAGGGCCGGAGACCCAGTACTTC
CDR3: CASSPRAGTAFRRLAGGPETQYF
size: many
V: TRBV11-2
J: TRBJ2-5
D: TRBD2

DNA: TGTGCCAGCAGACTCCCGGGTGAAGAGACCCAGTACTTC
CDR3: CASRLPGEETQYF
size: many
V: TRBV6-5
J: TRBJ2-5
D: .

DNA: TGTGCCAGCAGCCCAAGCGGGGGAGGATACAATGAGCAGTTCTTC
CDR3: CASSPSGGGYNEQFF
size: many
V: TRBV7-6
J: TRBJ2-1
D: TRBD2

DNA: TGTGCCACCAGCACCCCGGGACAGTATTCACCCCTCCACTTT
CDR3: CATSTPGQYSPLHF
size: many
V: TRBV15
J: TRBJ1-6
D: TRBD1

DNA: TGTGCCAGCAGCGCCGGACAGGGGGACGGCACCGGGGAGCTGTTTTTT
CDR3: CASSAGQGDGTGELFF
size: many
V: TRBV9
J: TRBJ2-2
D: TRBD1

DNA: TGTGCCAGCAGTTATGGAGAGGGTAGCAATGAGCAGTTCTTC
CDR3: CASSYGEGSNEQFF
size: many
V: TRBV6-2/TRBV6-3
J: TRBJ2-1
D: .

DNA: TGTGCCAGCAGCTTGGACACTCGTCCGACCCAGTACTTC
CDR3: CASSLDTRPTQYF
size: .
V: TRBV5-5
J: TRBJ2-5
D: .

DNA: TGTGCCAGTAGTACCACCGGGACAGGTACACCGCTAGCTTTCTTT
CDR3: CASSTTGTGTPLAFF
size: .
V: TRBV19
J: TRBJ1-1
D: TRBD1

DNA: TGTGCCAGCGGCCCACAGGGTTTGATGAACACCGGGGAGCTGTTTTTT
CDR3: CASGPQGLMNTGELFF
size: few
V: TRBV28
J: TRBJ2-2
D: .

DNA: TGTGCCAGCAGTTACACGTGGACTAGCGGCCTCGCAGATACGCAGTATTTT
CDR3: CASSYTWTSGLADTQYF
size: many
V: TRBV6-5
J: TRBJ2-3
D: TRBD2

DNA: TGTGCCAGCACCGATTCTGGACAGACCAATGAGCAGTTCTTC
CDR3: CASTDSGQTNEQFF
size: many
V: TRBV3-1
J: TRBJ2-1
D: .

DNA: TGCAGCTTTGAATCTAATGAAAAACTGTTTTTT
CDR3: CSFESNEKLFF
size: once
V: TRBV29-1
J: TRBJ1-4
D: .

DNA: TGTGCCAGCAGCCTGCGGGGGACGCCCACAGATACGCTGTATTTT
CDR3: CASSLRGTPTDTLYF
size: once
V: TRBV7-2
J: TRBJ2-3
D: TRBD2

DNA: TGCGCCAGCAGTTATTCCCGGGGGGACTATGGCTACACCTTC
CDR3: CASSYSRGDYGYTF
size: .
V: TRBV5-1
J: TRBJ1-2
D: .

DNA: TGTGCCAGCAGCCAGACTAAAGAGACCCAGTACTTC
CDR3: CASSQTKETQYF
size: .
V: TRBV2
J: TRBJ2-5
D: .

DNA: TGTGCCAGCAGCCGGCAGACAGGGGGCCTCTACAATGAGCAGTTCTTC
CDR3: CASSRQTGGLYNEQFF
size: many
V: TRBV4-2
J: TRBJ2-1
D: TRBD1

DNA: TGTGCCAGCAGCTTGGAAACAGGGGACTGGGGCTACACCTTC
CDR3: CASSLETGDWGYTF
size: few
V: TRBV5-4
J: TRBJ1-2
D: TRBD1

DNA: TGTGCCAGCAGCTTCTGGACAGCAGACAATGAGCAGTTCTTC
CDR3: CASSFWTADNEQFF
size: .
V: TRBV7-9
J: TRBJ2-1
D: .

DNA: TGTGCCAGCAGTTTCGGGCAGGGGGTAGAGACCCAGTACTTC
CDR3: CASSFGQGVETQYF
size: few
V: TRBV12-3/TRBV12-4
J: TRBJ2-5
D: TRBD1

DNA: TGTGCCAGCAGTTTATTGATAAACACTGAAGCTTTCTTT
CDR3: CASSLLINTEAFF
size: medium-sized
V: TRBV12-3/TRBV12-4
J: TRBJ1-1
D: .

DNA: TGTGCCAGCTCACCACTTGACGGGAGCTTTTTGTTCGACGAGCAGTACTTC
CDR3: CASSPLDGSFLFDEQYF
size: many
V: TRBV18
J: TRBJ2-7
D: .

DNA: TGTGCCAGCCAGCTTTACTCTGGAAACACCATATATTTT
CDR3: CASQLYSGNTIYF
size: many
V: TRBV6-5
J: TRBJ1-3
D: .